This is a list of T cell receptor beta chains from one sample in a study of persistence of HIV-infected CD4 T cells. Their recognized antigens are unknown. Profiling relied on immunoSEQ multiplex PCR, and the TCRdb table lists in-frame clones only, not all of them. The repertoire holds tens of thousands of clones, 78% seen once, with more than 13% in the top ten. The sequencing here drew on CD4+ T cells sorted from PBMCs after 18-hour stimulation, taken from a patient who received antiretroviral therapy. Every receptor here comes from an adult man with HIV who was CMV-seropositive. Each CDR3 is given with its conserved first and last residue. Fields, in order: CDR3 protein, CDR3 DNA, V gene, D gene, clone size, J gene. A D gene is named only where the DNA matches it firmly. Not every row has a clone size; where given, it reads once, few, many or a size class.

CASSDDRGLWEKLFF,TGTGCCAGCAGTGACGACAGGGGCCTTTGGGAAAAACTGTTTTTT,TRBV2,TRBD1,NA,TRBJ1-4
CASSYSLGKLFF,TGTGCCAGCAGTTATAGCCTTGGAAAACTGTTTTTT,TRBV6-2/TRBV6-3,NA,NA,TRBJ1-4
CASSRQGGNYGYTF,TGCGCCAGCAGCCGCCAAGGGGGAAACTATGGCTACACCTTC,TRBV4-1,NA,NA,TRBJ1-2
CASSSTARGETQYF,TGTGCCAGCAGTTCCACTGCAAGAGGCGAGACCCAGTACTTC,TRBV6-2/TRBV6-3,NA,NA,TRBJ2-5
CASSLRRATEAFF,TGCGCCAGCAGCTTGAGGAGGGCCACTGAAGCTTTCTTT,TRBV5-1,NA,NA,TRBJ1-1
CASSSRGQGNTEAFF,TGTGCCAGCAGCTCCCGGGGACAGGGCAACACTGAAGCTTTCTTT,TRBV11-1,TRBD1,NA,TRBJ1-1
CASSSLPGSSYNSPLHF,TGTGCCAGCAGTTCCCTCCCGGGGAGCTCCTATAATTCACCCCTCCACTTT,TRBV27,NA,few,TRBJ1-6
CSVLPSSYNEQFF,TGCAGCGTTTTGCCTAGCTCCTACAATGAGCAGTTCTTC,TRBV29-1,NA,NA,TRBJ2-1
CASSLTGGSSYEQYF,TGCGCCAGCAGCTTGACAGGAGGTTCCTCCTACGAGCAGTACTTC,TRBV5-1,NA,NA,TRBJ2-7
CASSKVLRDGGRGDQPQHF,TGTGCCAGCAGCAAAGTTCTTCGGGACGGCGGCCGGGGTGATCAGCCCCAGCATTTT,TRBV21-1,NA,few,TRBJ1-5
CASSYGLNTGELFF,TGTGCCAGCAGCTACGGACTTAACACCGGGGAGCTGTTTTTT,TRBV7-6,NA,NA,TRBJ2-2
CASSSVGNQYF,TGTGCCAGCAGCTCCGTAGGAAACCAGTACTTC,TRBV6-5,NA,NA,TRBJ2-5
CATAGWGNEQFF,TGTGCCACCGCTGGCTGGGGGAATGAGCAGTTCTTC,TRBV24-1,NA,NA,TRBJ2-1
CASSLGGRGTDTQYF,TGTGCCAGCAGCTTAGGGGGAAGGGGCACAGATACGCAGTATTTT,TRBV7-2,NA,NA,TRBJ2-3
CASSMGGRRGNEKLFF,TGTGCCAGTAGTATGGGGGGGCGCAGAGGTAATGAAAAACTGTTTTTT,TRBV19,NA,few,TRBJ1-4
CASSLTSNNEKLFF,TGTGCCAGCAGTTTGACAAGCAATAATGAAAAACTGTTTTTT,TRBV6-6,NA,NA,TRBJ1-4
CASSAQKGSTQYF,TGTGCCAGCAGTGCCCAGAAGGGGAGTACGCAGTATTTT,TRBV27,NA,NA,TRBJ2-3
CASSQGPGTRVYEQYF,TGCGCCAGCAGCCAAGGCCCGGGTACAAGGGTTTACGAGCAGTACTTC,TRBV4-1,NA,NA,TRBJ2-7
CASSVGAGGRNYGYTF,TGTGCCAGCAGCGTAGGGGCCGGGGGCCGGAACTATGGCTACACCTTC,TRBV9,NA,NA,TRBJ1-2
CASSVQGTDTQYF,TGTGCCAGCAGCGTACAGGGCACAGATACGCAGTATTTT,TRBV9,NA,once,TRBJ2-3
CASSYQATSGDNEQFF,TGTGCCAGCAGTTACCAGGCGACTAGCGGGGACAATGAGCAGTTCTTC,TRBV6-5,TRBD2,NA,TRBJ2-1
CASSLAGGWEQYF,TGTGCCAGCAGCTTGGCGGGGGGTTGGGAGCAGTACTTC,TRBV5-4,TRBD2,NA,TRBJ2-7
CASSPETRALSGNTIYF,TGTGCCAGCAGCCCAGAGACTCGGGCCTTATCTGGAAACACCATATATTTT,TRBV3-1/TRBV3-2,NA,NA,TRBJ1-3
CASSQGALGRTEAFF,TGTGCCAGCAGCCAAGGGGCATTAGGGCGAACTGAAGCTTTCTTT,TRBV3-1/TRBV3-2,NA,once,TRBJ1-1
CASSMTGYNSPLHF,TGTGCCAGCAGCATGACAGGTTATAATTCACCCCTCCACTTT,TRBV5-8,NA,few,TRBJ1-6
CAWSNSAGGNYGYTF,TGTGCCTGGAGTAATTCGGCAGGAGGAAACTATGGCTACACCTTC,TRBV30,NA,NA,TRBJ1-2
CASSPVHDSPQYF,TGTGCCAGCTCACCGGTTCACGACAGTCCCCAGTACTTC,TRBV18,NA,NA,TRBJ2-5
CASSQASARQYF,TGTGCCAGCAGCCAAGCCTCCGCAAGGCAGTACTTC,TRBV3-1/TRBV3-2,NA,NA,TRBJ2-7
CSVAGGGNRIEAFF,TGCAGCGTTGCAGGGGGCGGCAACCGAATTGAAGCTTTCTTT,TRBV29-1,TRBD1,NA,TRBJ1-1
CSALATDTQYF,TGCAGTGCTTTAGCAACAGATACGCAGTATTTT,TRBV20-1,NA,NA,TRBJ2-3
CASSTQRGASYTF,TGTGCCAGCAGCACCCAAAGGGGGGCTTCCTACACCTTC,TRBV7-8,NA,NA,TRBJ1-2
CASSPDDRGVQPQHF,TGTGCCAGCAGCCCCGACGACAGGGGAGTTCAGCCCCAGCATTTT,TRBV5-5,TRBD1,few,TRBJ1-5
CASSDRGTDTQYF,TGTGCCAGCAGTGACAGGGGAACAGATACGCAGTATTTT,TRBV6-1,NA,NA,TRBJ2-3
CASSSGVHEQYF,TGTGCCAGCAGTTCGGGGGTCCACGAGCAGTACTTC,TRBV11-2,NA,once,TRBJ2-7
CASSRDPRRDGQIGFPLTYEQYF,TGCGCCAGCAGCCGCGATCCAAGAAGAGACGGACAAATTGGATTCCCCTTAACCTACGAGCAGTACTTC,TRBV5-1,NA,NA,TRBJ2-7
CASSWQGVRETQYF,TGTGCCAGCAGCTGGCAGGGGGTTAGGGAGACCCAGTACTTC,TRBV5-6,TRBD1,NA,TRBJ2-5
CASRLENTEAFF,TGTGCCAGCAGGTTGGAGAACACTGAAGCTTTCTTT,TRBV6-6,NA,NA,TRBJ1-1
CASSFRGDSNQPQHF,TGTGCCAGCAGCTTCCGGGGCGATAGCAATCAGCCCCAGCATTTT,TRBV7-9,NA,once,TRBJ1-5
CASSPTVNTEAFF,TGTGCCAGCAGCCCGACAGTGAACACTGAAGCTTTCTTT,TRBV7-8,NA,NA,TRBJ1-1
CASSAGQGNTEAFF,TGTGCCAGCAGTGCGGGACAGGGAAACACTGAAGCTTTCTTT,TRBV2,TRBD1,NA,TRBJ1-1
CASSEDRDTEAFF,TGTGCCAGCAGCGAGGACAGGGATACTGAAGCTTTCTTT,TRBV2,TRBD1,NA,TRBJ1-1
CAISEYTGLTEAFF,TGTGCCATCAGTGAGTATACAGGTTTGACTGAAGCTTTCTTT,TRBV10-3,NA,NA,TRBJ1-1
CSARTGSNQPQHF,TGCAGCGCTCGGACAGGGTCCAATCAGCCCCAGCATTTT,TRBV29-1,TRBD1,few,TRBJ1-5
CASWVGGHNQPQHF,TGTGCCAGCTGGGTAGGGGGCCACAATCAGCCCCAGCATTTT,TRBV6-5,TRBD1,NA,TRBJ1-5
CASSSPTLYGYTF,TGTGCCAGCAGTTCCCCCACTTTATATGGCTACACCTTC,TRBV6-5,NA,NA,TRBJ1-2
CASSEARGGANEQFF,TGTGCCAGCAGTGAAGCCCGCGGGGGGGCCAATGAGCAGTTCTTC,TRBV2,TRBD2,NA,TRBJ2-1